This TCR beta chain was recovered during a study of blood T cell repertoires in COVID-19. Authors' methods: Scientists estimated how many nucleated cells there were by amplifying reference gene primers. The table came from immunoSEQ multiplex PCR; TCRdb's copy has only in-frame clones and leaves some out. From that table come the V and J calls and clone size; the DNA was used to work out D and trimming. The data contain approximately 260,000 clones, about 85% of them singletons. Shortly before study entry, within 2 weeks, exposed participants had met a COVID-19 case. Germline V gene data show CDR1 as SGHTS and CDR2 as YDEGEE. The CDR3 loop spans 14 amino acids. Trimming at V came to 4 bases and at J to 2 bases, leaving 6 bases not matched to a gene.

Sequencing was performed on PBMCs or T cells enriched from blood (not recorded which). V and J are TRBV5-8 and TRBJ2-7, with 7 bases that match TRBD1. The origin of this receptor is a woman aged 45-65 years who had been exposed to COVID-19. In DNA form, the CDR3 reads TGTGCCAGCAGCCGGGGACAGAGAGCCTACGAGCAGTACTTC. This translates into CASSRGQRAYEQYF.